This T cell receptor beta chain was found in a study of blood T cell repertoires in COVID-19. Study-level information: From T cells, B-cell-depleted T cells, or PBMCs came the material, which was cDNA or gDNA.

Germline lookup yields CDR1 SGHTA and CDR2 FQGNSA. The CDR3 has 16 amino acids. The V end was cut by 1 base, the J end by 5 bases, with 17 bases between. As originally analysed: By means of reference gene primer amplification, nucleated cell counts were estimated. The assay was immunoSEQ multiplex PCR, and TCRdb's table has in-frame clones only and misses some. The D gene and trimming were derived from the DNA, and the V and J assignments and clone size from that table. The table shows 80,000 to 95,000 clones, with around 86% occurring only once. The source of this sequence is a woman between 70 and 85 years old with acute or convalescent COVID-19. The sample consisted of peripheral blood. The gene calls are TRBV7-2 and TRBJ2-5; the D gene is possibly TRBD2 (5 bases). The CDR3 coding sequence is TGTGCCAGCAGCTTAGTAGCGCCGGCTCGGGCGGAGACCCAGTACTTC. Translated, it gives CASSLVAPARAETQYF. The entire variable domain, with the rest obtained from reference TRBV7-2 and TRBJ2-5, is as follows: GAGVSQSPSNKVTEKGKDVELRCDPISGHTALYWYRQSLGQGLEFLIYFQGNSAPDKSGLPSDRFSAERTGGSVSTLTIQRTQQEDSAVYLCASSLVAPARAETQYFGPGTRLLVL.